The rows below give T cell receptor beta chains drawn from one sample of a study of cytomegalovirus exposure and HLA in healthy donors. The assay was immunoSEQ multiplex PCR, and TCRdb's table has in-frame clones only and misses some. The sample includes approximately 160,000 clones, 77% of them seen just once. The sample consisted of PBMCs. All receptors come from a woman aged 25 to 39 in good health and CMV-seropositive. Both conserved end residues are part of each CDR3. The D gene is left open where the match is weak. Size is stated for part of the rows, as once, few or many counts, or as a class when the clone is expanded.

.,TRBJ1-5,.,TRBV5-1,TGCGCCAGCAGCCCCCTGGGGGGGAGTATGAGCAATCAGCCCCAGCATTTT,CASSPLGGSMSNQPQHF
.,TRBJ2-7,.,TRBV5-4,TGTGCCAGCAGCCGCCGGGACTCCCCCCACGAGCAGTACTTC,CASSRRDSPHEQYF
.,TRBJ1-1,.,TRBV19,TGTGCCAGCCCTCCCAGTGAAGCTTTCTTT,CASPPSEAFF
once,TRBJ2-1,.,TRBV11-3,TGTGCCAGCAGCTTAGTTTCAACAGGGCAGTTCTTC,CASSLVSTGQFF
.,TRBJ1-2,.,TRBV5-1,TGCGCCAGCAGCCGGTTTGGAGACAGCTCTAACTATGGCTACACCTTC,CASSRFGDSSNYGYTF
.,TRBJ1-2,.,TRBV28,TGTGCCATTCGGGGGGGGAACTATGGCTACACCTTC,CAIRGGNYGYTF
.,TRBJ2-3,TRBD2,TRBV5-1,TGCGCCAGCAGCTTTCGCTTGGTTGGCGGGGGGAGCACAGATACGCAGTATTTT,CASSFRLVGGGSTDTQYF
.,TRBJ2-7,TRBD1,TRBV7-7,TGTGCCAGCAGCCCCACGCAGGGGGCGGACGAGCAGTACTTC,CASSPTQGADEQYF
.,TRBJ1-4,TRBD1,TRBV7-7,TGTGCCAGCAGCTTAGGACAGGGTGAAAAACTGTTTTTT,CASSLGQGEKLFF
few,TRBJ2-3,TRBD2,TRBV4-1,TGCGCCAGCAGACAATCGCAGAGCGGGAGGACAGATACGCAGTATTTT,CASRQSQSGRTDTQYF
.,TRBJ2-5,TRBD1,TRBV29-1,TGCAGCATTGGGACAGGGGGGGGAGAGGCCCAGTACTTC,CSIGTGGGEAQYF
.,TRBJ2-7,.,TRBV7-6,TGTGCCAGCAGCTCCCCCCGGGAAAGAAACGAGCAGTACTTC,CASSSPRERNEQYF
.,TRBJ1-1,.,TRBV7-2,TGTGCCAGCAGCTTTGGACTGCTGACCACTGAAGCTTTCTTT,CASSFGLLTTEAFF
once,TRBJ1-1,.,TRBV28,TGTGCCAGCATTGAAACCGGGACAATCACGGCTTTCTTT,CASIETGTITAFF
.,TRBJ2-7,.,TRBV29-1,TGCAGCGCTCTGACAGGACTCGTTCGCTACGAGCAGTACTTC,CSALTGLVRYEQYF
.,TRBJ1-4,.,TRBV4-3,TGCGCCAGCAGCCAAGAGAGGGATGAAAAACTGTTTTTT,CASSQERDEKLFF
.,TRBJ2-7,.,TRBV18,TGTGCCAGCTCACCACCGGCGAGGAGAGGCTACGAGCAGTACTTC,CASSPPARRGYEQYF